Below, 26 T cell receptor beta chains from the same sample are listed, as sequenced in a study of cytomegalovirus exposure and HLA in healthy donors. With 60 Vbeta and 13 Jbeta primers, the PCR was carried out. Assay used: immunoSEQ multiplex PCR; TCRdb lists only in-frame clones, some missing. The sample lists 150,000 or so clones, roughly 66% occurring once. What was sequenced was PBMCs. These receptors were collected from a woman aged 18-30 years in good health and CMV-seronegative.

The J gene is TRBJ1-4, the V gene TRBV18, with a tentative D call TRBD1 (6 bases). The CDR3 contains 15 residues. Per germline, CDR1 KGHSH and CDR2 LQKENI. Between the trimmed V and J ends, which lost 3 bases and 5 bases, there was a span of 13 bases. CDR3 residues: CASSPLRTENEKLFF. The CDR3 DNA sequence: TGTGCCAGCTCACCCCTCCGGACAGAAAATGAAAAACTGTTTTTT.

The chain has TRBV4-3 and TRBJ2-1; D is undetermined. The V gene lost 0 bases and the J gene lost 4 bases, with 7 bases spanning the gap. In germline, CDR1 is LGHNA, CDR2 YSLEER. The CDR3 length is 14 residues. For the CDR3, the DNA is TGCGCCAGCAGCCAAGATCGCCAGTACAATGAGCAGTTCTTC. Its translation is CASSQDRQYNEQFF.

This clone was picked up a small number of times. The chain carries TRBV9 and TRBJ2-1; 9 positions match TRBD1. CDR1 is SGDLS and CDR2 is YYNGEE in the germline V gene. V lost 0 bases and J lost 12; bases outside the gene matches: 13. CDR3 length equals 16 residues. In DNA, the CDR3 is TGTGCCAGCAGCGTAGGAGGGACAGGGACCCTAGGCGGGCAGTTCTTC. This encodes CASSVGGTGTLGGQFF.

There are a few counts of this clone. The chain recombines TRBV5-1 with TRBJ1-4, with unresolved D. Germline V gives CDR1 SGHRS, CDR2 YFSETQ. V shed 2 bases and J shed 0 bases, with 5 bases lying between them. The CDR3 runs 14 residues. CDR3: CASSFVATNEKLFF. The CDR3 bases are TGCGCCAGCAGCTTCGTTGCAACTAATGAAAAACTGTTTTTT. The full variable domain, rest sourced from reference TRBV5-1 and TRBJ1-4, is KAGVTQTPRYLIKTRGQQVTLSCSPISGHRSVSWYQQTPGQGLQFLFEYFSETQRNKGNFPGRFSGRQFSNSRSEMNVSTLELGDSALYLCASSFVATNEKLFFGSGTQLSVL.

This clone was observed a few times. The rearrangement joins TRBV10-3 to TRBJ2-7, with TRBD1 identical over 10 bases. CDR1 is ENHRY and CDR2 is SYGVKD in the germline V gene. The CDR3 runs 20 residues. Trimming removed 7 bases from V and 3 bases from J; junction bases left unmatched: 24. The CDR3 nucleotides are TGTGCCATCAAACCGGGACAGGGGAGAGATATGATAGATATGGGCTACGAGCAGTACTTC. This encodes CAIKPGQGRDMIDMGYEQYF.

This chain links TRBV5-6 with TRBJ2-1; 8 bases align to TRBD2. The CDR3 totals 13 residues. Germline V lookup: CDR1 SGHDT, CDR2 YYEEEE. The junction had 4 bases not matched to a gene; V was cut back by 3 bases and J by 8 bases. The CDR3: CASSSGTRDEQFF. The CDR3 bases are TGTGCCAGCAGCTCCGGGACTAGAGATGAGCAGTTCTTC.

This clone showed up just a few times. J is TRBJ1-1 and V is TRBV7-2, with D unresolved. CDR1 SGHTA and CDR2 FQGNSA come from the germline V gene. V shed 6 bases and J shed 2 bases, with 10 bases lying between them. The CDR3 has 13 residues. The CDR3 nucleotides read TGTGCCAGCAGTCCTCTGGCAAACACTGAAGCTTTCTTT. Residues: CASSPLANTEAFF.

The DNA for the CDR3 is TGTGCCAGCAGCCCCCCGGGACAGGGATCGGATACGCAGTATTTT. Amino acid sequence: CASSPPGQGSDTQYF. The chain employs TRBV7-9 and TRBJ2-3; TRBD1 aligns across 9 bases. There are 15 residues in the CDR3. Germline values: CDR1 SEHNR, CDR2 FQNEAQ (reference sequence). V shed 5 bases and J 6 bases; nucleotides not matched to a gene: 9.

The rearrangement joins TRBV6-5 to TRBJ1-5; tentative D call: TRBD1 (5 bases). V gave up 8 bases and J gave up 0 bases, with 14 bases separating them. CDR1 MNHEY and CDR2 SVGAGI come from the germline V gene. The CDR3 loop spans 15 amino acids. The CDR3 bases are TGTGCCAGCCTTTACCAGGGATTTAGCAATCAGCCCCAGCATTTT. Residues: CASLYQGFSNQPQHF.

This clone was detected only once. The chain combines TRBV7-8 with TRBJ1-2; unclear D gene. Germline V gene lookup returns CDR1 SGHVS and CDR2 FQNEAQ. V shed 1 base and J shed 2 bases, with 11 bases lying between them. The CDR3 totals 15 residues. The CDR3 DNA reads as TGTGCCAGCAGCTTAGAAGTAGGCGGGAACTATGGCTACACCTTC. It yields the protein CASSLEVGGNYGYTF.

This sequence joins TRBV5-1 and TRBJ2-3; maybe TRBD1 (5 bases). This CDR3 comprises 14 residues. Germline CDR1 SGHRS, CDR2 YFSETQ. V shed 0 bases and J shed 2 bases, with 7 bases lying between them. CDR3 nucleotides: TGCGCCAGCAGCTTGGCCAGGGTCACAGATACGCAGTATTTT. It is translated as CASSLARVTDTQYF.

J is TRBJ1-2 and V is TRBV6-7, with D perhaps TRBD1 (6 bases). TRBV6-7 is given ORF status, its function remaining uncertain. This CDR3 has 12 amino acids. V was clipped by 11 bases and J by 2 bases, with 12 bases between them. CDR3 sequence: CALQGNNYGYTF. The CDR3 nucleotides read TGTGCCCTCCAGGGGAACAACTATGGCTACACCTTC.

The chain couples TRBV5-5 to TRBJ1-1, with TRBD1 as a possible D gene (6 bases). This CDR3 contains 14 residues. CDR1 and CDR2 from the germline V gene are SGHKS and YYEKEE (reference sequence). V lost 0 bases and J lost 1, with 7 bases in between. The CDR3 DNA is TGTGCCAGCAGCTTGGGACAGGCGAACACTGAAGCTTTCTTT. It codes for CASSLGQANTEAFF.

The chain carries TRBV21-1 and TRBJ2-4; the DNA was not compared with TRBD2, the D call given in the table. TRBV21-1 is a pseudogene. This CDR3 is 16 amino acids long. In DNA form, the CDR3 reads TGTGCCAGCACCGGGGGAGGTAGCGGGAGTAAGGACATTCAGTACTTC. Translated, it gives CASTGGGSGSKDIQYF.

This clone was counted a few times. This chain links TRBV7-6 with TRBJ2-1; 14 bases align to TRBD2. Germline-derived CDR1 and CDR2 are SGHVS and FNYEAQ. The CDR3 contains 17 residues. V was pared by 1 base and J by 7 bases, with 6 bases of the junction left unmatched. CDR3: CASSLEAGTSGSNEQFF. The CDR3 DNA is TGTGCCAGCAGCTTAGAAGCCGGGACTAGCGGGAGTAATGAGCAGTTCTTC.

The chain recombines TRBV28 with TRBJ1-6; unclear D gene. The V end was cut by 5 bases, the J end by 8 bases, with 7 bases between. The CDR3 runs 12 residues. CDR1 and CDR2 from the germline V gene are MDHEN and SYDVKM. The CDR3 sequence is CASSISYSPLHF. The DNA for the CDR3 is TGTGCCAGCAGTATCTCCTATTCACCCCTCCACTTT.

This clone appeared a few times. The rearrangement uses TRBV11-2 and TRBJ1-1; tentatively, D is TRBD1 (5 bases). Germline V gene sequence: CDR1 SGHAT, CDR2 FQNNGV. CDR3 length: 14 amino acids. Trimming shortened V by 5 bases and J by 11 bases, and 21 bases separated the two germline ends. The chain's CDR3 is CASSPQGRAKLAFF. CDR3 bases: TGTGCCAGCAGCCCCCAGGGCAGGGCGAAGTTGGCTTTCTTT.

This chain links TRBV7-2 with TRBJ1-2; TRBD1 aligns across 9 bases. V trimming: 1 base; J trimming: 4 bases; junction bases outside the gene matches: 1. Per germline, CDR1 SGHTA and CDR2 FQGNSA. This CDR3 is built from 14 residues. This CDR3 is CASSLGDRVYGYTF. The CDR3 nucleotides read TGTGCCAGCAGCTTAGGGGACAGGGTCTATGGCTACACCTTC. The whole variable domain, remainder taken from reference TRBV7-2 and TRBJ1-2, is GAGVSQSPSNKVTEKGKDVELRCDPISGHTALYWYRQSLGQGLEFLIYFQGNSAPDKSGLPSDRFSAERTGGSVSTLTIQRTQQEDSAVYLCASSLGDRVYGYTFGSGTRLTVV.

CDR3 DNA sequence: TGTGCCAGCAGCTTGGGCGGGGGGGGAGGAGAGACCCAGTACTTC. This encodes CASSLGGGGGETQYF. The gene calls are TRBV5-4 and TRBJ2-5, with 9 positions matching TRBD2. The CDR3 runs to 15 residues. Trimming took 0 bases from V and 4 from J; bases not matched to a gene: 4. Germline V gene sequence: CDR1 SGHNT, CDR2 YYREEE (reference sequence).

Concerning this clone: The junction and the germline gene differ at one end; a read error may be behind it. The rearrangement links TRBV28 to TRBJ2-7, with D maybe TRBD1 (5 bases). The CDR3 consists of 11 residues. In germline, CDR1 is MDHEN, CDR2 SYDVKM. The CDR3 DNA follows: TGTGCCAGCAGTTCCCCCGCAACGACAGACTTC. This translates into CASSSPATTDF.

This clone was observed a few times. This chain uses TRBV11-2 with TRBJ1-5; D is unclear. The CDR3 spans 13 residues. The V gene's germline CDR1 is SGHAT and CDR2 FQNNGV. The germline V and J ends were trimmed by 5 bases and 0 bases, with 5 bases remaining between them. The CDR3 spells CASSPNSNQPQHF. The CDR3 region has the DNA TGTGCCAGCAGCCCCAATAGCAATCAGCCCCAGCATTTT.

This clone was observed a single time. The genes are TRBV18 and TRBJ1-2; unclear D gene. The CDR3 spans 15 residues. V was pared by 3 bases and J by 0 bases, with 11 bases between. CDR1 is KGHSH and CDR2 is LQKENI in the germline V gene. The CDR3 sequence: CASSPTTEANYGYTF. CDR3 nucleotide sequence: TGTGCCAGCTCACCTACGACTGAAGCTAACTATGGCTACACCTTC.

This sequence joins TRBV10-3 and TRBJ1-1; 7 nucleotides match TRBD1. Germline V gives CDR1 ENHRY, CDR2 SYGVKD. This CDR3 spans 13 amino acids. V shed 9 bases, J shed 0 bases, and the junction held 4 bases outside the gene matches. The DNA of the CDR3 is TGTGCCATTGGACAGGATTTGAACACTGAAGCTTTCTTT. The encoded protein is CAIGQDLNTEAFF.

The chain is built from TRBV9 and TRBJ2-3; the match to TRBD2 covers 11 bases. After removal of 0 bases from V and 0 bases from J, the junction contained 6 bases not matched to a gene. The CDR3 totals 18 residues. Germline-derived CDR1 and CDR2 are SGDLS and YYNGEE. CDR3 nucleotide sequence: TGTGCCAGCAGCGTAGTAATTAGCGGGAGGGTAAGCACAGATACGCAGTATTTT. It yields the protein CASSVVISGRVSTDTQYF.

V gene TRBV19 combines with J gene TRBJ1-4; D may be TRBD1 (6 bases). The CDR3 contains 12 residues. V was pared by 7 bases and J by 7 bases, with 10 bases between. CDR1 and CDR2 (germline): LNHDA, SQIVND (reference sequence). Here the CDR3 DNA reads TGTGCCAGTAATTGGGGGCGTGAAAAACTGTTTTTT. Protein product: CASNWGREKLFF.

In its sample, this clone was seen a few times. The chain is built from TRBV5-8 and TRBJ2-7, with D perhaps TRBD1 (6 bases). CDR3 length equals 17 residues. Trimming shortened V by 7 bases and J by 2 bases, and 25 bases separated the two germline ends. Germline V gene sequence: CDR1 SGHTS, CDR2 YDEGEE. This CDR3 is CASAFWGLGSRTYEQYF. CDR3 DNA sequence: TGTGCCAGCGCGTTTTGGGGGCTCGGCAGTAGAACCTACGAGCAGTACTTC.